This T cell receptor (beta chain) originates from a study of blood T cell repertoires in COVID-19 (dated by TCRdb to 2020 to 2021). Turning to the overall study: Collaborator samples came from the United States, Italy and Spain and covered acute and convalescent phases of COVID-19. The material from the prospective study consisted of cDNA or gDNA derived from T cells, B-cell-depleted T cells, or PBMCs. Subjects who had been exposed to COVID-19, were actively infected with it, or had recovered from it provided the deeply sampled blood TCRbeta repertoires that made up the dataset. The repertoires were made available in a free public database intended to serve as a resource for research on the immune response to SARS-CoV-2. The samples were drawn from the first 160 participants of the ongoing ImmuneRACE study and from 1,254 subjects provided by 6 global collaborators. Sample metadata almost always included a de-identified subject ID, COVID-19 status, age in years and sex. Where available, HLA class I and class II types were obtained from metadata supplied by the sample provider rather than from assay-based typing. Paper-wide results and their limitations: Clinical and demographic metadata were provided uncurated, with the amount varying by source and participant.

CDR1 and CDR2 were assigned from the germline V gene (reference sequence) as SGHKS and YYEKEE. The junction shows trimming of 4 bases on V and 7 bases on J, plus 18 bases between the germline ends. The CDR3 measures 15 amino acids from cysteine to phenylalanine. Only the CDR3 DNA is retained, 45 bases long and in frame from the first base. At one collaborating source in Seattle, patients were enrolled during active infection and were followed longitudinally through the course of disease. Each collaborating institution followed its own protocols to collect whole blood in K2EDTA tubes. For TCRbeta analysis, collaborators shipped samples in one of three forms: frozen whole blood, isolated PBMCs, or DNA extracted from either of those sample types. Worth noting for this clone: It lacks a known antigen. It has no much larger one-base neighbor in the sample; base qualities were not kept.

The immunoSEQ Assay, a bias-controlled multiplex PCR, was used to amplify TCRbeta CDR3 regions from genomic DNA. The original methods were these. Nucleated cell counts per sample were estimated from amplification of reference gene primers within the assay. Sequence reads were collapsed and filtered to measure the absolute abundance of every unique TCRbeta CDR3 rearrangement. For each sample, productive Simpson clonality was calculated as the square root of Simpson's diversity index across productive rearrangements. The table was pulled from immuneACCESS by TCRdb, which kept in-frame rearrangements only. Such tables lose some clones; where checked, under half of the loss comes from unresolved V genes, and the rest has no known cause. V, J and clone size derive from that table, while D and trimming were established from the DNA sequence. The sample has fewer than 200,000 clones on record, 85% to 90% of them singletons. The ten largest make up 2% to 3% of the sample.

The rearrangement joined TRBV5-5 to TRBJ1-5; D gene: possibly TRBD1, on 6 matching bases. Source material: peripheral blood. This clonotype was obtained from a woman older than 75 with COVID-19, enrolled during active disease. Read as DNA, the sequence is TGTGCCAGCAGCCCTTCGGACAGTATGAACCAGCCCCAGCATTTT. Its protein reads: CASSPSDSMNQPQHF.